Presented here are 2 T cell receptor beta chains from one specimen sequenced in a study of blood T cell repertoires in COVID-19. Assay: immunoSEQ multiplex PCR; the TCRdb copy retains only in-frame clones and omits some. Seen here are around 89,000 clones, about three quarters observed once, and the top ten hold roughly 14%. Sequenced: peripheral blood. The receptors derive from a woman aged 80 or over with acute or convalescent COVID-19.

The chain couples TRBV7-9 to TRBJ1-2, with TRBD1 matching 8 bases. The CDR3 has 15 amino acids. Germline CDR1 and CDR2: SEHNR and FQNEAQ (reference sequence). Trimming removed 5 bases from V and 0 bases from J; junction bases left unmatched: 5. The CDR3 DNA reads TGTGCCAGCAGCACTTGGACAGGGCCTAACTATGGCTACACCTTC. Translating gives CASSTWTGPNYGYTF.

CDR3 in DNA: TGTGCCAGCAGCCGGACAGTAGCTAACTATGGCTACACCTTC. Encoded protein: CASSRTVANYGYTF. The chain employs TRBV7-2 and TRBJ1-2; D perhaps matches TRBD1 (6 bases). The germline V gene has CDR1 SGHTA and CDR2 FQGNSA. V was clipped by 5 bases and J by 0 bases, with 10 bases between them. The CDR3 contains 14 residues. The full variable domain, its missing parts supplied by reference TRBV7-2 and TRBJ1-2, is GAGVSQSPSNKVTEKGKDVELRCDPISGHTALYWYRQSLGQGLEFLIYFQGNSAPDKSGLPSDRFSAERTGGSVSTLTIQRTQQEDSAVYLCASSRTVANYGYTFGSGTRLTVV.